The TCR beta chain under discussion was sequenced for a study of naive and memory T cell subsets. Per the germline V gene, CDR1 is SGHRS and CDR2 is YFSETQ. V shed 0 bases, J shed 2 bases, and the junction held 5 bases outside the gene matches. This CDR3 comprises 16 residues. A UMI-containing oligonucleotide was joined by 3' ligation to the TCR cDNA template. Whole blood, 2.5 ml, came from adult healthy volunteers. Input was roughly 1 to 1000 ng of DNase-treated total RNA without cell sorting. The SP2 primer and nested alpha and beta constant region primers amplified ligated cDNA in four rounds. From the UMI-ligation and nested PCR reads, TCRdb called clonotypes with MiXCR, one entry per CDR3 protein. The sample lists more than 25,000 distinct CDR3 sequences, around 5.3% occurring once. This clonotype came up many times.

J is TRBJ2-7 and V is TRBV5-1, with 10 bases matching TRBD1. This TCR was sampled from an adult in good health. Sample: blood. The CDR3 nucleotides read TGCGCCAGCAGCTTGGCCCCGGGACAGGGGACCTACGAGCAGTACTTC. The encoded protein is CASSLAPGQGTYEQYF.